The clone carrying this T cell receptor (beta chain) has only a few counts. What it binds is not known. These data originate in a study of cytomegalovirus exposure and HLA in healthy donors. Study overall: Of 300 to 500 genotyped donors, 81% clustered with self-reported Caucasian donors. Study findings and constraints: DRB1 had the most TCR associations and HLA-C the fewest, a later analysis found, with rates varying by HLA locus. The study designated 150 to 200 TCR beta chains cytomegalovirus-associated.

The germline gives CDR1 SNHLY, CDR2 FYNNEI. Between the trimmed V and J ends, which lost 10 bases and 2 bases, there was a span of 17 bases. The length of the CDR3 is 14 residues. Vbeta (60) and Jbeta (13) primers were used in the PCR. Method: immunoSEQ multiplex PCR; TCRdb's copy keeps in-frame clones and lacks some. The sample lists some 130,000 clones, 65% to 90% occurring once. The sample taken for sequencing was PBMCs. This sequence originates from a man aged 50 to 60 in good health and CMV-seronegative. The rearrangement joins TRBV2 to TRBJ1-2, with D perhaps matching TRBD1 (5 bases). CDR3 in DNA: TGTGCCACCACGGGGGGAGGGTGGAACTATGGCTACACCTTC. Translation gives CATTGGGWNYGYTF.